This T cell receptor beta chain was captured by sequencing in a study of blood T cell repertoires in COVID-19. The CDR3 loop spans 19 amino acids. TCRdb keeps only in-frame clones here, not all; method: immunoSEQ multiplex PCR. Of 200,000 or so clones in the sample, under 90% were seen once. This receptor was identified in a man between 60 and 70 years old who had recovered from COVID-19. The V gene is TRBV21-1, the J gene TRBJ1-2; the table names TRBD1, a call not compared with the DNA. TRBV21-1 is recorded as a pseudogene. The sequencing sample was made of PBMCs or T cells enriched from blood (not recorded which). CDR3 region: CASSKYEYYGQGAYYGYTF. The CDR3 DNA sequence: TGTGCCAGCAGCAAATACGAATACTACGGACAGGGGGCTTACTATGGCTACACCTTC.